These T cell receptor beta chains were read from a single sample in a study of PD-L1 blockade in urothelial cancer. The table came from immunoSEQ multiplex PCR; TCRdb's copy has only in-frame clones and leaves some out. The sample records 50,000 or so clones, more than 75% being singletons. This material consisted of PBMCs, taken around atezolizumab (anti-PD-L1) treatment. Receptor source: a man aged 55 to 70 with urothelial cancer. Both conserved end residues are trimmed from each CDR3.

length	J	V	CDR3
12	TRBJ2-1	TRBV7-2	ASSLVRATLEQF
13	TRBJ2-7	TRBV5-1	ASSSITGTTYEQY
10	TRBJ1-1	TRBV29-1	SVVDSGGEAF
14	TRBJ2-2	TRBV5-1	ASSLRGTANTGELF
13	TRBJ1-3	TRBV29-1	SVRSNRGSGNTIY
12	TRBJ2-7	TRBV18	ASSLPGTGYEQY
12	TRBJ1-5	TRBV7-8	ASSLEGKNQPQH
16	TRBJ1-1	TRBV7-6	ASSLRGGGLLMNTEAF
11	TRBJ1-5	TRBV15	ATSVRANQPQH
14	TRBJ2-1	TRBV5-1	ASSLVGLTGGNEQF
13	TRBJ1-2	TRBV28	ASSSPGTGVRGYT
13	TRBJ1-2	TRBV6-5	ASSRIQGERYGYT
11	TRBJ2-7	TRBV12-5	ASGPGQNYEQY
13	TRBJ1-1	TRBV5-6	ASNRQGRMSTEAF
12	TRBJ2-5	TRBV7-9	ASSHPGVEETQY
15	TRBJ2-2	TRBV18	ASSPRRDRLSTGELF
14	TRBJ2-3	TRBV5-4	ASSLGASGGVATQY